This entry concerns a single TCR beta chain. PCR was performed using 60 Vbeta and 13 Jbeta primers. Data came from immunoSEQ multiplex PCR; TCRdb stores just in-frame clones and leaves some out. Counted here are some 180,000 clones, about 82% occurring once; the ten biggest clones make up around 1.9%. This sample is part of a study of cytomegalovirus exposure and HLA in healthy donors. The CDR3 is 14 amino acids. Germline CDR1 is LNHDA and CDR2 is SQIVND (reference sequence). The germline V and J ends were trimmed by 1 base and 5 bases, with 8 bases remaining between them. This TCR derives from a woman between 25 and 40 years old in good health and CMV-seronegative. The sample consisted of PBMCs. The chain carries TRBV19 and TRBJ2-2; D may be TRBD2 (5 bases). The CDR3 DNA is TGTGCCAGTAGTATAGTTTCGGGAACCGGGGAGCTGTTTTTT. Amino acid sequence: CASSIVSGTGELFF.